This TCR beta chain was obtained from a study of blood T cell repertoires in COVID-19. Overall study context: Acute-phase and convalescent COVID-19 samples originated in the United States, Italy and Spain.

The assay was immunoSEQ multiplex PCR, and TCRdb's table has in-frame clones only and misses some. The data hold approximately 490,000 clones, with 75% to 90% observed a single time. V was pared by 10 bases and J by 4 bases, with 19 bases between. The CDR3 has 14 residues. Germline loops: CDR1 LNHDA, CDR2 SQIVND (reference sequence). The specimen was PBMCs or T cells enriched from blood (not recorded which). This chain links TRBV19 with TRBJ1-1, with D unclear. The TCR comes from a woman under 30 who had recovered from COVID-19. The CDR3 region has the DNA TGTGCCACCTCCTTCCCTGGGCGAATCACTGAAGCTTTCTTT. This encodes CATSFPGRITEAFF.